The following is a T cell receptor beta chain sequence with its context. Method: immunoSEQ multiplex PCR; TCRdb's copy keeps in-frame clones and lacks some. The sample records about 46,000 clones, 88% being singletons. The data were obtained in a study of blood T cell repertoires in COVID-19. This clonotype was obtained from a man aged 50-59 years with acute or convalescent COVID-19. The sample comprised peripheral blood.

CDR3: CASTWVLANYGYTF. CDR3 in DNA: TGTGCCAGCACCTGGGTCCTAGCTAACTATGGCTACACCTTC. The chain has TRBV2 and TRBJ1-2; no clear D. Germline V gene data show CDR1 as SNHLY and CDR2 as FYNNEI. The length of the CDR3 is 14 residues. V was trimmed by 7 bases and J by 0 bases, leaving 12 bases between them.